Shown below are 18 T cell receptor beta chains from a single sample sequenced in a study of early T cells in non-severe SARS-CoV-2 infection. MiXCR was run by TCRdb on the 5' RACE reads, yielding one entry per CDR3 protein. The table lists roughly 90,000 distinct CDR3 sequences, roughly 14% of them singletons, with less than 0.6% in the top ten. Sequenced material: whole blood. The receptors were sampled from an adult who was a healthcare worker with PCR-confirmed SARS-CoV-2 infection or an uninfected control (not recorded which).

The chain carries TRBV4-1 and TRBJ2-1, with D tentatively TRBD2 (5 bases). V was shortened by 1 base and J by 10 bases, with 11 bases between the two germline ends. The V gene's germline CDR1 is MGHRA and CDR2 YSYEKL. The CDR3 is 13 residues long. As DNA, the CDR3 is TGCGCCAGCAGCCAAGTGTTCGGGGAAGAGCAGTTCTTC. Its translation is CASSQVFGEEQFF.

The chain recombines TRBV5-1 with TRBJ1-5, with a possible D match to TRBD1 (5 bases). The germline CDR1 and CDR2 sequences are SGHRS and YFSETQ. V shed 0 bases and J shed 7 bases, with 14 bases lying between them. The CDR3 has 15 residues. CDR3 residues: CASSLEAGPGQPQHF. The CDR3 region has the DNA TGCGCCAGCAGCTTGGAAGCAGGGCCAGGGCAGCCCCAGCATTTT.

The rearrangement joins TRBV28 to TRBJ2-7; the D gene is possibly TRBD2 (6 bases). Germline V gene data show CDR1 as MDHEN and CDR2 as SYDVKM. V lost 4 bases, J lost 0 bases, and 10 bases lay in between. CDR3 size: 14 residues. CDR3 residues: CASSSGTASYEQYV. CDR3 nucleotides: TGTGCCAGCAGTTCCGGGACTGCCTCCTACGAGCAGTACGTC.

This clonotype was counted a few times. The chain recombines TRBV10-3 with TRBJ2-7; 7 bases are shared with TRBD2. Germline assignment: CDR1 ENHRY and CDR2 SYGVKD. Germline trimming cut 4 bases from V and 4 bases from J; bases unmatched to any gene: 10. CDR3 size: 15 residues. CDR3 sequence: CAISVEAGPTYEQYV. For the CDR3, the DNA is TGTGCCATCAGTGTCGAAGCGGGACCCACATACGAGCAGTACGTC.

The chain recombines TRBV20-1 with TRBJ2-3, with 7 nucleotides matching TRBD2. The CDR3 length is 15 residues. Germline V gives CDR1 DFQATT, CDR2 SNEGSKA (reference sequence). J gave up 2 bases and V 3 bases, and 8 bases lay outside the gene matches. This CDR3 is CSARDLAALTDTQYF. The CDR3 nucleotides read TGCAGTGCTAGGGACCTAGCGGCTCTCACAGATACGCAGTATTTT.

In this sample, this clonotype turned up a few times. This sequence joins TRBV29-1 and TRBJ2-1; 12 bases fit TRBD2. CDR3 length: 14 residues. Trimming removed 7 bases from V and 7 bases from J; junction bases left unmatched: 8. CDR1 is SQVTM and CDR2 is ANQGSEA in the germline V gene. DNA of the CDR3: TGCAGCGCGCCTTGGGGACTAGCGGGTAATGAGCAGTTCTTC. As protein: CSAPWGLAGNEQFF.

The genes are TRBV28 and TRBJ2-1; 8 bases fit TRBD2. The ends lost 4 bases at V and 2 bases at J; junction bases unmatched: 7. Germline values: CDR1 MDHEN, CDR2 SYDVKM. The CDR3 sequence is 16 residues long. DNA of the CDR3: TGTGCCAGCAGTTCTTTCGGGAGGGGGACCTACAATGAGCAGTTCTTC. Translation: CASSSFGRGTYNEQFF.

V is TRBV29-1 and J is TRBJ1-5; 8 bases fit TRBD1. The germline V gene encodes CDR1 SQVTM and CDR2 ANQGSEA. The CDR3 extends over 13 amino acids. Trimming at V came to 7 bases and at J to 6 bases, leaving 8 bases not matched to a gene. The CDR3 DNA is TGCAGCGCCAACCAGGGGGCCGGTCAGCCCCAGCATTTT. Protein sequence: CSANQGAGQPQHF.

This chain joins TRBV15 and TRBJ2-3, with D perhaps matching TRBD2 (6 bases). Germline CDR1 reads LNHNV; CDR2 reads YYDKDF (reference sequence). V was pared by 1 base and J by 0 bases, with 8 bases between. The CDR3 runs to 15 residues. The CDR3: CATSRGAGSTDTQYF. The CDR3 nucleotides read TGTGCCACCAGCAGAGGTGCGGGGAGCACAGATACGCAGTATTTT.

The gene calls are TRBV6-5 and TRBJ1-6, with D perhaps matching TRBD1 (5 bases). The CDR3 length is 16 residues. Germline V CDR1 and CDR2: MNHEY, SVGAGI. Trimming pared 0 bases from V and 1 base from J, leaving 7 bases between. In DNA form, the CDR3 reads TGTGCCAGCAGTTACTCGGACACGTCCTATAATTCACCCCTCCACTTT. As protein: CASSYSDTSYNSPLHF.

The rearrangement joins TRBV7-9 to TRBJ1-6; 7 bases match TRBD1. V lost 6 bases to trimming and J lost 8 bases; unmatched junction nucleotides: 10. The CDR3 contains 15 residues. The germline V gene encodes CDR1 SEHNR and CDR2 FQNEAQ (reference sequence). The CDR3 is CASSDWDSGYSPLHF. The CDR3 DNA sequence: TGTGCCAGCAGTGACTGGGACAGTGGTTATTCACCCCTCCACTTT.

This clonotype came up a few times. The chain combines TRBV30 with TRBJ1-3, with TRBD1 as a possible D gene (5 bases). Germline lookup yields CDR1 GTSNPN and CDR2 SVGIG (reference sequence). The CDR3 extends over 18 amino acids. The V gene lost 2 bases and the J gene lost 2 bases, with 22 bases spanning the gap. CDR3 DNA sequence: TGTGCCTGGAGTACGGGTATGGGGGGGACGCTCACTGGAAACACCATATATTTT. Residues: CAWSTGMGGTLTGNTIYF.

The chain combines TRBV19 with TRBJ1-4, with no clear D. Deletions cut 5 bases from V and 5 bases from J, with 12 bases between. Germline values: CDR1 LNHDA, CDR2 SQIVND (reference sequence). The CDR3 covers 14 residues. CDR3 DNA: TGTGCCAGTAGTCCCGCCACAGTGAATGAAAAACTGTTTTTT. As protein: CASSPATVNEKLFF.

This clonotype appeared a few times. The CDR3 reads CASTQGAHEQFF. The CDR3, as DNA: TGTGCCAGCACCCAGGGGGCCCATGAGCAGTTCTTC. This rearrangement joins TRBV6-6 to TRBJ2-1; 8 nucleotides match TRBD1. Germline CDR1 is MNHNY and CDR2 is SVGAGI (reference sequence). CDR3 length equals 12 residues. With V trimmed by 7 bases and J by 8 bases, 4 bases remained unmatched.

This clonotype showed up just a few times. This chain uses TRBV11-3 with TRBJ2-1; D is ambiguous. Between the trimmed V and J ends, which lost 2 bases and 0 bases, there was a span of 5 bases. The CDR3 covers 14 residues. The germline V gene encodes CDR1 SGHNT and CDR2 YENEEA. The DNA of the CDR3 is TGTGCCAGCAGCTTAAGTTCCTCCTACAATGAGCAGTTCTTC. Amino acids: CASSLSSSYNEQFF.

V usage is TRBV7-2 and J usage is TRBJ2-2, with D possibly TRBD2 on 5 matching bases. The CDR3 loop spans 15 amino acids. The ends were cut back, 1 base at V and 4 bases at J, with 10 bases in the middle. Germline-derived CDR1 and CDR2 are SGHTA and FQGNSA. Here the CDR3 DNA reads TGTGCCAGCAGCTTAGGTGGACTGACCACCGGGGAGCTGTTTTTT. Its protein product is CASSLGGLTTGELFF.

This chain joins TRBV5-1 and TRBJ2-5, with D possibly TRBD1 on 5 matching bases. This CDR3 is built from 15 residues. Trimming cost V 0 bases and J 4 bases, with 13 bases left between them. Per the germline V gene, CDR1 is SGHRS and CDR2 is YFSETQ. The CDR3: CASSLVVGAGETQYF. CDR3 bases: TGCGCCAGCAGCTTGGTCGTAGGGGCTGGAGAGACCCAGTACTTC.

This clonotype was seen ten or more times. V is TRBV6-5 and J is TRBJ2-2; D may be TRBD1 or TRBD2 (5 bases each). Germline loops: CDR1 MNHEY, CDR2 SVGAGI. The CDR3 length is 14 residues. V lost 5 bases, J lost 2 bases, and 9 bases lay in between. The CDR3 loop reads CASSPRDNTGELFF. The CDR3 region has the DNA TGTGCCAGCAGTCCCCGGGACAACACCGGGGAGCTGTTTTTT.